This TCR beta chain stems from a study of blood T cells in healthy people across ages. Study summary: Capture by template switching was about one barcoded beta molecule per two T cells.

CDR3 size: 13 residues. CDR1 and CDR2 from the germline V gene are MGHDK and SYGVNS. Healthy Caucasian individuals from Russia aged about 6 to 100 served as donors. Each sample used at least 6.5 million PBMCs. The second PCR ran roughly 7 to 11 cycles with a sample-barcoded 5' primer and J-beta primers. Via MiXCR, TCRdb re-called the 5' RACE reads, giving one row per CDR3 protein. The sample shows just over 800,000 distinct CDR3 sequences, approximately 65% of them seen only once. This TCR came from a man aged 25 to 45 in good health. The V and J genes are TRBV25-1 and TRBJ2-1; 7 nucleotides align to TRBD2. The J call may not be correct, given that the DNA end is closer to TRBJ2-7. Material: blood. This CDR3 is CASTLREGGEQYF. CDR3 sequence (DNA): TGTGCCAGCACCCTCAGGGAGGGTGGGGAGCAGTACTTC.